The 9 T cell receptor beta chains presented below share a single source sample, sequenced in a study of cytomegalovirus exposure and HLA in healthy donors. Both 60 Vbeta primers and 13 Jbeta primers went into the PCR. The assay was immunoSEQ multiplex PCR, and TCRdb's table has in-frame clones only and misses some. The specimen's table records about 160,000 clones. What was sequenced was PBMCs. These receptors were taken from a woman aged 45-65 years in good health and CMV-seronegative.

The V call is TRBV14, the J call TRBJ1-1; D remains ambiguous. V dropped 4 bases and J dropped 4 bases, with 10 bases sitting between them. The germline V gene has CDR1 SGHDN and CDR2 FVKESK. This CDR3 comprises 13 residues. CDR3 sequence: CASSRQVGTEAFF. In DNA, the CDR3 is TGTGCCAGCAGCCGTCAGGTCGGCACTGAAGCTTTCTTT. Using reference TRBV14 and TRBJ1-1 for the parts outside the CDR3, the full variable domain is EAGVTQFPSHSVIEKGQTVTLRCDPISGHDNLYWYRRVMGKEIKFLLHFVKESKQDESGMPNNRFLAERTGGTYSTLKVQPAELEDSGVYFCASSRQVGTEAFFGQGTRLTVV.

The chain joins TRBV28 to TRBJ1-4; tentative D call: TRBD1 (6 bases). Germline assignment: CDR1 MDHEN and CDR2 SYDVKM. V gave up 2 bases and J gave up 4 bases, with 17 bases separating them. The CDR3 extends over 17 amino acids. The DNA for the CDR3 is TGTGCCAGCAGTTTAACCCCCGGGACACTTAGTAATGAAAAACTGTTTTTT. Residues: CASSLTPGTLSNEKLFF. Using reference TRBV28 and TRBJ1-4 for the parts outside the CDR3, the full variable domain is DVKVTQSSRYLVKRTGEKVFLECVQDMDHENMFWYRQDPGLGLRLIYFSYDVKMKEKGDIPEGYSVSREKKERFSLILESASTNQTSMYLCASSLTPGTLSNEKLFFGSGTQLSVL.

This sequence joins TRBV2 and TRBJ1-5; D is perhaps TRBD1 (6 bases). Germline V CDR1 and CDR2: SNHLY, FYNNEI. CDR3 length: 16 residues. The V and J ends lost 6 bases and 0 bases respectively, with 15 bases between them. DNA of the CDR3: TGTGCCAGCAGCCCGGACAGAGCATATAGCAATCAGCCCCAGCATTTT. Residues: CASSPDRAYSNQPQHF.

V is TRBV5-5 and J is TRBJ1-5; D is unresolved. V was cut by 0 bases and J by 6 bases, with 10 bases left in between. Germline V gene sequence: CDR1 SGHKS, CDR2 YYEKEE (reference sequence). This CDR3 is built from 14 residues. The CDR3 region is CASSLEGGIQPQHF. The CDR3 DNA is TGTGCCAGCAGCTTGGAGGGAGGTATTCAGCCCCAGCATTTT.

V and J are TRBV27 and TRBJ2-7; the match to TRBD1 covers 8 bases. The V and J ends lost 5 bases and 2 bases, in that order; junction bases with no gene match: 2. This CDR3 is 13 amino acids long. The germline V gene encodes CDR1 MNHEY and CDR2 SMNVEV (reference sequence). For the CDR3, the DNA is TGTGCCAGCAGTCCGACAGGGGCCTACGAGCAGTACTTC. As protein: CASSPTGAYEQYF.

In nucleotides, the CDR3 is TGTGCCAGCAGCTTAGTAGGAGGCGGGAGGGCCCCAGATACGCAGTATTTT. It translates to CASSLVGGGRAPDTQYF. This chain uses TRBV7-2 with TRBJ2-3; 9 bases match TRBD2. The CDR3 loop spans 17 amino acids. The trim removed 1 base at V and 4 bases at J, leaving 9 bases unmatched. The germline CDR1 and CDR2 sequences are SGHTA and FQGNSA.

The V call is TRBV11-2, the J call TRBJ2-3; 13 positions agree with TRBD2. Germline lookup yields CDR1 SGHAT and CDR2 FQNNGV. The V and J ends lost 7 bases and 6 bases, in that order; junction bases with no gene match: 10. The CDR3 contains 16 residues. DNA of the CDR3: TGTGCCAGCACACTAGCGGGAGGGCCCGGAGGGGATACGCAGTATTTT. Translated: CASTLAGGPGGDTQYF.

The chain uses TRBV30 and TRBJ1-3, with D possibly TRBD1 on 5 matching bases. The CDR3 is 16 residues long. With 5 bases removed from V and 3 bases from J, the gap between germline ends came to 20 bases. Germline-derived CDR1 and CDR2 are GTSNPN and SVGIG (reference sequence). CDR3 nucleotides: TGTGCCTGGTCTCGCGGGGGTTTTGGGGTTGGAAACACCATATATTTT. Residues: CAWSRGGFGVGNTIYF.

The chain couples TRBV6-4 to TRBJ2-1; D uncertain. This CDR3 spans 13 amino acids. Per germline, CDR1 MRHNA and CDR2 SNTAGT. The V and J ends lost 4 bases and 9 bases respectively, with 13 bases between them. For the CDR3, the DNA is TGTGCCAGCAGTGCGGTTCAACTCGGTGAGCAGTTCTTC. This sequence encodes CASSAVQLGEQFF.